This is a list of T cell receptor beta chains from one sample in a study of T cell changes during pregnancy in multiple sclerosis. TCRdb's table, derived via immunoSEQ multiplex PCR, lists solely in-frame clones and lacks some. The sample records about 100,000 clones, about nine tenths being singletons. Sequencing was performed on peripheral blood, taken in the second trimester of pregnancy. The receptors originated from a female donor in good health, enrolled as a control in a pregnancy study. Each CDR3 is given with its conserved first and last residue.

v_call	j_call	cdr3_aa
TRBV2	TRBJ1-6	CASEGSSPLHF
TRBV5-5	TRBJ1-1	CASSLRVNPEAFF
TRBV7-9	TRBJ2-5	CASSSVRGGETQYF
TRBV25-1	TRBJ2-5	CASSEGQQIQETQYF
TRBV4-1	TRBJ2-7	CASSQEGTSGVWEQYF
TRBV6-5	TRBJ1-1	CASSSTDMEAFF
TRBV5-8	TRBJ2-5	CASSLFSGGDGETQYF
TRBV18	TRBJ2-7	CASSRGSPYEQYF
TRBV5-1	TRBJ2-3	CASSAPSGSTTDTQYF
TRBV27	TRBJ2-1	CASSPPTGRNEQFF
TRBV6-1	TRBJ2-7	CASSELAGGTYEQYF
TRBV2	TRBJ1-2	CASSDRYRANVDYGYTF
TRBV7-2	TRBJ2-1	CASSLELANEQFF
TRBV11-2	TRBJ2-1	CASSPLSGKHYNEQFF
TRBV9	TRBJ2-1	CASSVDGGAYNEQFF
TRBV4-1	TRBJ1-5	CASSPETGRYQPQHF
TRBV18	TRBJ1-3	CASSPVAGHRSSGNTIYF
TRBV2	TRBJ2-1	CASSASGGGGYNEQFF
TRBV6-6	TRBJ1-5	CASSYQTDNQPQHF
TRBV2	TRBJ2-7	CASSVLLAGKNYEQYF
TRBV19	TRBJ1-1	CASSISSGAFF
TRBV18	TRBJ2-7	CASSPSGAGGEQYF
TRBV19	TRBJ2-7	CASSISGGEQYF
TRBV9	TRBJ2-3	CASSARTSSADTQYF
TRBV7-8	TRBJ2-5	CASSLALLVETQYF
TRBV7-2	TRBJ2-7	CASSLALAGSNEQYF
TRBV5-1	TRBJ2-7	CASSFEEGKQYF
TRBV6-1	TRBJ1-5	CASSGPNSNQPQHF
TRBV5-4	TRBJ1-2	CASSSIYCGYTF
TRBV18	TRBJ2-1	CASSPPKAAGRNEQFF
TRBV9	TRBJ2-2	CASSAITGAGELFF
TRBV19	TRBJ1-1	CASRSRQGSRYTEAFF
TRBV5-6	TRBJ1-5	CASSLLAGGPKTQHF
TRBV13	TRBJ1-2	CASSTGQGLYGYTF
TRBV19	TRBJ1-5	CASGDTNQPQHF
TRBV19	TRBJ2-7	CASSRLAGGATYEQYF
TRBV5-8	TRBJ1-5	CASSLDRTVGKPQHF
TRBV28	-	CASRQGNYEQYF
TRBV10-1	TRBJ1-1	CASSESGNRVSFF
TRBV14	TRBJ1-6	CASSPGQGYNSPLHF
TRBV7-7	TRBJ1-6	CASSESGYNSPLHF
TRBV2	TRBJ2-2	CASSPRTRTSGDTGELFF
TRBV11-2	TRBJ1-3	CASSITGAGNTIYF
TRBV6-5	TRBJ2-5	CASSRGTVRQETQYF
TRBV5-1	TRBJ1-2	CASSMGTGVINYGYTF
TRBV7-9	TRBJ2-5	CASSLGGQLQETQYF
TRBV6-1	TRBJ2-1	CASSEYRSYNEQFF
TRBV6-6	TRBJ1-2	CASSYSTGTGIGYTF
TRBV27	TRBJ2-1	CASSSTGSALSDEQFF
TRBV19	TRBJ1-2	CASQEQGARSRGYTF
TRBV19	TRBJ2-5	CASSITGGGQGGETQYF
TRBV7-2	TRBJ1-1	CASSSGPQGGEAFF
TRBV29-1	TRBJ1-6	CSVAGDLNSPLHF
TRBV25-1	TRBJ2-5	CASTRYPEETQYF
TRBV28	TRBJ1-2	CASSLKGGNGYTF